One and the same sample provided the 30 T cell receptor beta chains below, sequenced in a study of T cell changes during pregnancy in multiple sclerosis. The assay was immunoSEQ multiplex PCR, and TCRdb's table has in-frame clones only and misses some. The top ten clones hold over 0.85% of a sample with more than 95,000 clones, about 94% of them seen once. The material sequenced was peripheral blood, taken after pregnancy. These receptors were taken from a female donor with multiple sclerosis, enrolled in a pregnancy study.

This clone was picked up a small number of times. The J gene is TRBJ2-1, the V gene TRBV21-1; the table's D call, TRBD1, has no DNA check behind it. TRBV21-1 is reported as a pseudogene. The CDR3 consists of 16 residues. The CDR3 nucleotides read TGTGCCAGCAGCAAAGTTGCGCAGGGCGGCTACAATGAGCAGTTCTTC. It specifies CASSKVAQGGYNEQFF.

The chain carries TRBV7-6 and TRBJ2-1; 16 bases are shared with TRBD2. In germline, CDR1 is SGHVS, CDR2 FNYEAQ. V lost 1 base, J lost 7 bases, and 13 bases stayed unmatched. This CDR3 spans 20 amino acids. As DNA, the CDR3 is TGTGCCAGCAGCTTAGAGGTTACGGGACTAGCGGGAGGGCCCAGGAATGAGCAGTTCTTC. Residues: CASSLEVTGLAGGPRNEQFF.

The chain joins TRBV5-1 to TRBJ2-2, with 12 nucleotides matching TRBD1. CDR1 is SGHRS, CDR2 YFSETQ, per germline. This CDR3 region has 16 residues. With 5 bases clipped from V and 2 bases from J, the junction kept 4 bases outside the gene matches. CDR3 in amino acids: CASREGQGANTGELFF. CDR3 in DNA: TGCGCCAGCAGGGAGGGACAGGGGGCCAACACCGGGGAGCTGTTTTTT.

This sequence joins TRBV6-5 and TRBJ2-1; D call uncertain. CDR1 MNHEY and CDR2 SVGAGI come from the germline V gene. The CDR3 runs 12 residues. Trimming removed 2 bases at V and 4 bases at J, with 3 bases between. CDR3 DNA sequence: TGTGCCAGCAGTTACCAATACAATGAGCAGTTCTTC. Translation: CASSYQYNEQFF.

The chain is built from TRBV18 and TRBJ2-3; 7 bases match TRBD2. Trimming took 7 bases from V and 3 from J; bases not matched to a gene: 4. In germline, CDR1 is KGHSH, CDR2 LQKENI. The CDR3 spans 13 residues. In nucleotides, the CDR3 is TGTGCCAGCTTCCTAGCGGTGACAGATACGCAGTATTTT. Amino acids: CASFLAVTDTQYF.

Only one count was recorded for this clone. The chain recombines TRBV19 with TRBJ1-3, with 8 bases fitting TRBD1. Germline V gene lookup returns CDR1 LNHDA and CDR2 SQIVND (reference sequence). The CDR3 consists of 14 residues. V gave up 6 bases and J gave up 4 bases; unmatched junction bases: 5. CDR3 in DNA: TGTGCCAGTAGCATCAGGGGGCCGGGAAACACCATATATTTT. This encodes CASSIRGPGNTIYF.

The chain is built from TRBV4-1 and TRBJ2-2, with 7 bases aligning to TRBD1. The CDR3 is made up of 14 amino acids. Germline V gene sequence: CDR1 MGHRA, CDR2 YSYEKL. V shed 5 bases and J 4 bases; nucleotides not matched to a gene: 4. CDR3: CASSEQGITGELFF. The DNA for the CDR3 is TGCGCCAGCAGCGAACAGGGGATCACCGGGGAGCTGTTTTTT.

The chain uses TRBV6-1 and TRBJ2-7; 7 nucleotides line up with TRBD1. CDR1 and CDR2 (germline): MNHNS, SASEGT. Unmatched junction bases numbered 5, after V lost 6 bases and J lost 3 bases. The CDR3 totals 13 residues. The DNA for the CDR3 is TGTGCCAGCAGGCCGGGGACAGTCTACGAGCAGTACTTC. Translated, it gives CASRPGTVYEQYF.

The chain has TRBV10-3 and TRBJ1-5; D might be TRBD1 (6 bases). V lost 3 bases to trimming and J lost 5 bases, with 14 bases between them. CDR3 size: 15 residues. CDR1 is ENHRY, CDR2 SYGVKD, per germline. For the CDR3, the DNA is TGTGCCATCAGTGAACTGGGGACATCCGATCAGCCCCAGCATTTT. Its translation is CAISELGTSDQPQHF.

The V and J genes are TRBV5-1 and TRBJ2-2; TRBD2 might be the D (6 bases). CDR1 and CDR2 (germline): SGHRS, YFSETQ. V was trimmed by 2 bases and J by 4 bases, leaving 18 bases between them. The CDR3 consists of 17 residues. CDR3 sequence reads: CASSFHESGEFTGELFF. As DNA, the CDR3 is TGCGCCAGCAGCTTTCATGAATCGGGGGAGTTCACCGGGGAGCTGTTTTTT.

This sequence joins TRBV19 and TRBJ2-1, with D possibly TRBD2 on 6 matching bases. The CDR3 sequence is 13 residues long. Trimming took 5 bases from V and 2 from J, leaving 7 bases between them. Germline CDR1 reads LNHDA; CDR2 reads SQIVND (reference sequence). The chain's CDR3 is CASSWGAYNEQFF. In nucleotides, the CDR3 is TGTGCCAGTAGTTGGGGGGCCTACAATGAGCAGTTCTTC.

The chain employs TRBV6-4 and TRBJ2-3; 12 nucleotides agree with TRBD2. CDR3 length equals 19 residues. V shed 2 bases, J shed 1 base, and the junction held 10 bases outside the gene matches. The germline V gene encodes CDR1 MRHNA and CDR2 SNTAGT. This CDR3 reads CASSDPRASGRECTDTQYF. As DNA, the CDR3 is TGTGCCAGCAGTGACCCCCGGGCTAGCGGGAGGGAGTGCACAGATACGCAGTATTTT.

The chain carries TRBV5-1 and TRBJ1-5; weak D call: TRBD1 (6 bases). V lost 6 bases to trimming and J lost 5 bases, with 15 bases between them. Germline V lookup: CDR1 SGHRS, CDR2 YFSETQ. CDR3 length equals 14 residues. The DNA for the CDR3 is TGCGCCAGCATCCTCAGGGGTGGGGATCAGCCCCAGCATTTT. It specifies CASILRGGDQPQHF. Using reference TRBV5-1 and TRBJ1-5 for the parts outside the CDR3, the full variable domain is KAGVTQTPRYLIKTRGQQVTLSCSPISGHRSVSWYQQTPGQGLQFLFEYFSETQRNKGNFPGRFSGRQFSNSRSEMNVSTLELGDSALYLCASILRGGDQPQHFGDGTRLSIL.

The rearrangement uses TRBV9 and TRBJ1-5, with D uncertain. Germline lookup yields CDR1 SGDLS and CDR2 YYNGEE. The V gene lost 4 bases and the J gene lost 2 bases, with 10 bases spanning the gap. CDR3 length equals 14 residues. CDR3 protein: CASSLNMGNQPQHF. CDR3 bases: TGTGCCAGCAGCCTTAACATGGGCAATCAGCCCCAGCATTTT.

The V and J genes are TRBV2 and TRBJ2-1; tentative D call: TRBD2 (5 bases). The CDR3 is 13 residues long. Germline values: CDR1 SNHLY, CDR2 FYNNEI. The germline V and J ends were trimmed by 7 bases and 5 bases, with 12 bases remaining between them. The CDR3 sequence is CASNEPLDNEQFF. For the CDR3, the DNA is TGTGCCAGCAACGAACCACTAGACAATGAGCAGTTCTTC. Filled out from reference TRBV2 and TRBJ2-1, the complete variable domain reads EPEVTQTPSHQVTQMGQEVILRCVPISNHLYFYWYRQILGQKVEFLVSFYNNEISEKSEIFDDQFSVERPDGSNFTLKIRSTKLEDSAMYFCASNEPLDNEQFFGPGTRLTVL.

The V gene is TRBV2, the J gene TRBJ1-2; D is possibly TRBD1 (5 bases). The germline V and J ends were trimmed by 1 base and 8 bases, with 14 bases remaining between them. The CDR3 is 14 residues long. The germline CDR1 and CDR2 sequences are SNHLY and FYNNEI. CDR3 bases: TGTGCCAGCAGTGAAGATGGCAGGGTTAGCGGCTACACCTTC. This translates into CASSEDGRVSGYTF.

This rearrangement joins TRBV6-1 to TRBJ1-1; 8 positions agree with TRBD1. Germline CDR1 MNHNS, CDR2 SASEGT. Germline trimming cut 6 bases from V and 0 bases from J; bases unmatched to any gene: 3. This CDR3 has 14 amino acids. The CDR3 here is CASSLDRVNTEAFF. In DNA, the CDR3 is TGTGCCAGCAGCCTGGACAGGGTGAACACTGAAGCTTTCTTT.

This clone was counted ten times or more. The chain links TRBV5-1 to TRBJ2-7; 11 positions match TRBD2. Trimming took 4 bases from V and 2 from J; bases not matched to a gene: 8. Germline-derived CDR1 and CDR2 are SGHRS and YFSETQ. This CDR3 has 16 residues. The CDR3 reads CASSPGLAAGTYEQYF. CDR3 sequence (DNA): TGCGCCAGCAGCCCGGGACTAGCGGCCGGCACCTACGAGCAGTACTTC. Using reference TRBV5-1 and TRBJ2-7 for the parts outside the CDR3, the full variable domain is KAGVTQTPRYLIKTRGQQVTLSCSPISGHRSVSWYQQTPGQGLQFLFEYFSETQRNKGNFPGRFSGRQFSNSRSEMNVSTLELGDSALYLCASSPGLAAGTYEQYFGPGTRLTVT.

The chain links TRBV7-2 to TRBJ2-7, with D maybe TRBD2 (6 bases). This CDR3 region has 14 residues. Germline loops: CDR1 SGHTA, CDR2 FQGNSA. Deletions cut 2 bases from V and 4 bases from J, with 12 bases between. CDR3 nucleotide sequence: TGTGCCAGCAGCTTATTAGCGGACTTTTACGAGCAGTACTTC. This sequence encodes CASSLLADFYEQYF.

The chain couples TRBV7-6 to TRBJ2-1; 8 bases line up with TRBD2. The CDR3 extends over 16 amino acids. V lost 5 bases, J lost 4 bases, and 10 bases stayed unmatched. CDR1 and CDR2 (germline): SGHVS, FNYEAQ. CDR3 nucleotides: TGTGCCAGCAGCGTAGTAGCGGGAACCGCTTACAATGAGCAGTTCTTC. Translating gives CASSVVAGTAYNEQFF.

The rearrangement links TRBV6-1 to TRBJ2-7, with TRBD1 as a possible D gene (5 bases). This CDR3 is built from 14 residues. Germline CDR1 is MNHNS and CDR2 is SASEGT. Trimming shortened V by 1 base and J by 3 bases, and 10 bases separated the two germline ends. DNA for the CDR3: TGTGCCAGCAGTGAAGGACAGTGGTTCTACGAGCAGTACTTC. Encoded protein: CASSEGQWFYEQYF.

This clone was recorded once. The V and J genes are TRBV18 and TRBJ1-5, with 7 bases fitting TRBD1. J gave up 9 bases and V 1 base, and 6 bases lay outside the gene matches. The CDR3 sequence is 14 residues long. The germline gives CDR1 KGHSH, CDR2 LQKENI. The CDR3 spells CASSPRAGGWPQHF. As DNA, the CDR3 is TGTGCCAGCTCACCACGGGCAGGGGGTTGGCCCCAGCATTTT.

The chain has TRBV9 and TRBJ1-3; D unresolved. The V gene lost 0 bases and the J gene lost 4 bases, with 17 bases spanning the gap. CDR1 and CDR2 (germline): SGDLS, YYNGEE. The CDR3 consists of 17 residues. The CDR3 DNA sequence: TGTGCCAGCAGCGTAGTTCCAGAGGGAAGCCTCGGAAACACCATATATTTT. It codes for CASSVVPEGSLGNTIYF.

This clone was picked up one time. The chain has TRBV5-3 and TRBJ1-5, with 9 nucleotides matching TRBD1. TRBV5-3 is treated as an ORF (open reading frame) with a function not yet certain. J was trimmed by 4 bases and V by 0 bases; bases with no gene match: 20. The CDR3 extends over 21 amino acids. The CDR3 DNA follows: TGTGCCAGAAGCTTGGGCTGGCTCTACCGGGACAGGGTAAGAGGGAATCAGCCCCAGCATTTT. Residues: CARSLGWLYRDRVRGNQPQHF.

This chain links TRBV5-4 with TRBJ2-7, with 7 bases lining up with TRBD2. Germline-derived CDR1 and CDR2 are SGHNT and YYREEE (reference sequence). V lost 9 bases to trimming and J lost 0 bases; unmatched junction nucleotides: 6. This CDR3 spans 13 amino acids. The CDR3 is CAIKGGSSYEQYF. The CDR3 DNA reads as TGTGCCATTAAGGGCGGGAGCTCCTACGAGCAGTACTTC.

The V and J genes are TRBV18 and TRBJ2-7, with 9 bases lining up with TRBD1. The J segment lost 5 bases and the V segment lost 5 bases, leaving 19 bases of the junction unmatched. The CDR3 consists of 18 residues. From germline, CDR1 is KGHSH and CDR2 LQKENI. The CDR3 nucleotides are TGTGCCAGCTCAGCGGCCCCCCAGCCGGGGACAGGGAGCCACGAGCAGTACTTC. Translating gives CASSAAPQPGTGSHEQYF.

V and J are TRBV6-6 and TRBJ2-2; 8 bases agree with TRBD2. The trim removed 7 bases at V and 1 base at J, leaving 5 bases unmatched. The germline V gene encodes CDR1 MNHNY and CDR2 SVGAGI (reference sequence). The length of the CDR3 is 15 residues. This chain's CDR3 is CASTSGSLNTGELFF. CDR3 DNA sequence: TGTGCCAGCACCAGCGGGAGCTTGAACACCGGGGAGCTGTTTTTT.

The chain couples TRBV11-3 to TRBJ2-1; D is uncertain. The CDR3 has 12 amino acids. Per germline, CDR1 SGHNT and CDR2 YENEEA. Trimming left V 0 bases short and J 7 bases short, with 4 bases between. For the CDR3, the DNA is TGTGCCAGCAGCTTAGATCGGAATGAGCAGTTCTTC. Its protein is CASSLDRNEQFF.

V gene TRBV7-9 combines with J gene TRBJ2-7, with 11 bases lining up with TRBD2. V gave up 5 bases and J gave up 2 bases; unmatched junction bases: 5. This CDR3 has 15 residues. The germline V gene has CDR1 SEHNR and CDR2 FQNEAQ (reference sequence). CDR3 DNA sequence: TGTGCCAGCAGCCCCACTAGCGGGAGACCCTACGAGCAGTACTTC. Amino acid sequence: CASSPTSGRPYEQYF.

V gene TRBV28 combines with J gene TRBJ2-3, with 7 bases aligning to TRBD1. With V trimmed by 6 bases and J by 1 base, 4 bases remained unmatched. This CDR3 has 14 amino acids. CDR1 and CDR2 from the germline V gene are MDHEN and SYDVKM. CDR3: CASSGTVGTDTQYF. CDR3 bases: TGTGCCAGCAGCGGGACAGTCGGCACAGATACGCAGTATTTT.